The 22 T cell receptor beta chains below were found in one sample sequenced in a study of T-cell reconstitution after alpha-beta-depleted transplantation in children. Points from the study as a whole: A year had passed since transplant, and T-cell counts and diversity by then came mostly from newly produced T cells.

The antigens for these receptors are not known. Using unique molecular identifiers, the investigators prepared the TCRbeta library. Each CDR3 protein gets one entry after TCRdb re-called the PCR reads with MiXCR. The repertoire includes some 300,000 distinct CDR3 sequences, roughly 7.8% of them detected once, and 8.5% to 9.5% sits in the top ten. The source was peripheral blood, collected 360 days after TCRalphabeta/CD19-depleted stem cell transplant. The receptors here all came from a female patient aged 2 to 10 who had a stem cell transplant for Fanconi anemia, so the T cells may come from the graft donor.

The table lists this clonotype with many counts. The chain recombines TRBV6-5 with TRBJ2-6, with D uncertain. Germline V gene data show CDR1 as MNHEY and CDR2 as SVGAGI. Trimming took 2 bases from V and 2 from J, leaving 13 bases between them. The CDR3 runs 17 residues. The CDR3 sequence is CASSYVTGLPGANVLTF. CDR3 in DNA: TGTGCCAGCAGTTACGTCACCGGGCTTCCTGGGGCCAACGTCCTGACTTTC.

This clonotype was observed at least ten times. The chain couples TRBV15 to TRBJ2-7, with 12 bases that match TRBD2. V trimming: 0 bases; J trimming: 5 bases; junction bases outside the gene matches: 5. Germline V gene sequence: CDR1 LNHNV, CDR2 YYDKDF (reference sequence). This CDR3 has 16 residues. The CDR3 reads CATSRDGRLAGDEQYF. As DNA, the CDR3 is TGTGCCACCAGCAGAGATGGGCGACTAGCGGGAGACGAGCAGTACTTC.

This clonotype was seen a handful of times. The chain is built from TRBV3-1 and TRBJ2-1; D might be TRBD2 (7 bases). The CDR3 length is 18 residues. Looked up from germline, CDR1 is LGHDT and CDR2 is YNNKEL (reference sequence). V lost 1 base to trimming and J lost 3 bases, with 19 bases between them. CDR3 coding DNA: TGTGCCAGCAGCCAAGCGAGGGGGGGGAGCGGGATCTACAATGAGCAGTTCTTC. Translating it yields CASSQARGGSGIYNEQFF.

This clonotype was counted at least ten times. The CDR3 spells CASSVGLVDEQFF. In DNA, the CDR3 is TGTGCCAGCAGTGTTGGGCTGGTAGATGAGCAGTTCTTC. The rearrangement links TRBV2 to TRBJ2-1; no definite D call. The CDR3 covers 13 residues. V dropped 4 bases and J dropped 8 bases, with 12 bases sitting between them. Germline V gene lookup returns CDR1 SNHLY and CDR2 FYNNEI.

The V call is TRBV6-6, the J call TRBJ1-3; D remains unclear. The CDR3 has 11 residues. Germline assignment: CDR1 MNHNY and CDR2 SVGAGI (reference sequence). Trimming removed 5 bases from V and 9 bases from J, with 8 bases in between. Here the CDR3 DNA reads TGTGCCAGCAGTCCCGGGGTCACCATATATTTT. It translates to CASSPGVTIYF.

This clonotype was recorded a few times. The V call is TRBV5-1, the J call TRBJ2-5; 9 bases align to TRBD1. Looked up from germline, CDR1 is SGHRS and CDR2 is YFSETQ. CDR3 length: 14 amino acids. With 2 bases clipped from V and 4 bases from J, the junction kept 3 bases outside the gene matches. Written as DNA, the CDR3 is TGCGCCAGCAGCTTAACAGGGGGCGCAGAGACCCAGTACTTC. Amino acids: CASSLTGGAETQYF.

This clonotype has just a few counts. This CDR3 is CASSPNQVSNQPQHF. CDR3 bases: TGTGCCAGCTCACCGAACCAGGTTTCTAATCAGCCCCAGCATTTT. The J gene is TRBJ1-5, the V gene TRBV18; D is unresolved. Germline lookup yields CDR1 KGHSH and CDR2 LQKENI. The CDR3 is 15 amino acids. Trimming stripped 3 bases from V and 4 bases from J, with 13 bases between.

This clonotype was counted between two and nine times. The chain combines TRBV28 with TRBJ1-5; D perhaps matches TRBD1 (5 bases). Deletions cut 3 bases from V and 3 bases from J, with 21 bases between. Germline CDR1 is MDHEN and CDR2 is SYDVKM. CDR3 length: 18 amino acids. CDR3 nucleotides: TGTGCCAGCAGTTTTCACGCCCGGGACGGGGAAAACAATCAGCCCCAGCATTTT. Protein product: CASSFHARDGENNQPQHF. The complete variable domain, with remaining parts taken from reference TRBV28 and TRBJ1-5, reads DVKVTQSSRYLVKRTGEKVFLECVQDMDHENMFWYRQDPGLGLRLIYFSYDVKMKEKGDIPEGYSVSREKKERFSLILESASTNQTSMYLCASSFHARDGENNQPQHFGDGTRLSIL.

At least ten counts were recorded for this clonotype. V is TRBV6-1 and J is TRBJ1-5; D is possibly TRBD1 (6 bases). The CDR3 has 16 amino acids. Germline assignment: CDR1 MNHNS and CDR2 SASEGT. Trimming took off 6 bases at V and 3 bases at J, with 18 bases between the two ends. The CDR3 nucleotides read TGTGCCAGCAGGATGACAGGTTCCCTGGTCAATCAGCCCCAGCATTTT. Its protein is CASRMTGSLVNQPQHF.

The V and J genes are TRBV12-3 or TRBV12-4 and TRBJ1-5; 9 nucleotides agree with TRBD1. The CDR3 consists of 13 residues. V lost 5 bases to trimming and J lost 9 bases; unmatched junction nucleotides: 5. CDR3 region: CASSRTTGGPQHF. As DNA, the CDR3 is TGTGCCAGCAGTCGAACGACAGGGGGGCCCCAGCATTTT.

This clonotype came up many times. CDR3 region: CASSLRSRVGGAEQYF. In nucleotides, the CDR3 is TGTGCCAGCAGCTTAAGGTCTCGGGTAGGGGGAGCCGAGCAGTACTTC. This chain connects TRBV7-2 to TRBJ2-7; D possibly corresponds to TRBD1 (6 bases). The germline V gene encodes CDR1 SGHTA and CDR2 FQGNSA. The V and J ends lost 2 bases and 6 bases respectively, with 20 bases between them. This CDR3 is 16 amino acids long.

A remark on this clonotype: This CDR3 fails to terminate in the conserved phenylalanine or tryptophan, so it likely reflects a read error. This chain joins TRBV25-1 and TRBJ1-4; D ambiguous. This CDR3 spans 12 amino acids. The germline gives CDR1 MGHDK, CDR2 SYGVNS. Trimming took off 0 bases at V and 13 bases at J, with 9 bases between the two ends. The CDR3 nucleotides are TGTGCCAGCAGTGAATACGGGAAAGGACTGTTTTCT. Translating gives CASSEYGKGLFS.

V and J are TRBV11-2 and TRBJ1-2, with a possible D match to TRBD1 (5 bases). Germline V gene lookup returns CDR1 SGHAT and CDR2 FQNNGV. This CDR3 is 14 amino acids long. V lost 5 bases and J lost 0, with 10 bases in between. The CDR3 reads CASSGAPANYGYTF. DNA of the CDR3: TGTGCCAGCAGCGGGGCTCCAGCTAACTATGGCTACACCTTC.

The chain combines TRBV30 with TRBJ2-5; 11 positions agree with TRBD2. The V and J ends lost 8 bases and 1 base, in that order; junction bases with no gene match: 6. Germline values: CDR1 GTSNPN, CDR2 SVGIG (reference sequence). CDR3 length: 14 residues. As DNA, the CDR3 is TGTGCCCGAAACGGACTAGCGGGCCAAGAGACCCAGTACTTC. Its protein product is CARNGLAGQETQYF.

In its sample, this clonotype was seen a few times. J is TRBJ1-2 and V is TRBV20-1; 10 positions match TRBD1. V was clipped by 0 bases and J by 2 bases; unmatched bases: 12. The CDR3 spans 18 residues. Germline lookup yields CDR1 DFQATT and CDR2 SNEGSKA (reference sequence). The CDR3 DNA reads TGCAGTGCTAGAGAGTTAACGACAGGGGGCCGCGTCAACTATGGCTACACCTTC. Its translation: CSARELTTGGRVNYGYTF.

CDR3 in DNA: TGTGCCACCAGCAGAGAATGGGGACAGGGGATAGCCAAAAACATTCAGTACTTC. Translated, it gives CATSREWGQGIAKNIQYF. The V gene is TRBV15, the J gene TRBJ2-4, with 10 positions matching TRBD1. CDR3 length equals 18 residues. Germline loops: CDR1 LNHNV, CDR2 YYDKDF (reference sequence). V was clipped by 0 bases and J by 0 bases; unmatched bases: 5.

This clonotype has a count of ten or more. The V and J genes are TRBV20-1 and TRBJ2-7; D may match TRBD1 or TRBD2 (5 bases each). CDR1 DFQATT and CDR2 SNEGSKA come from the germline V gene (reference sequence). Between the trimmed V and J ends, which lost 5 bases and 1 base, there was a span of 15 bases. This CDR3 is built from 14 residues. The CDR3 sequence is CSASRDGVSYEQYF. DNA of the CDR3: TGCAGTGCTTCCCGGGACGGAGTTTCCTACGAGCAGTACTTC.

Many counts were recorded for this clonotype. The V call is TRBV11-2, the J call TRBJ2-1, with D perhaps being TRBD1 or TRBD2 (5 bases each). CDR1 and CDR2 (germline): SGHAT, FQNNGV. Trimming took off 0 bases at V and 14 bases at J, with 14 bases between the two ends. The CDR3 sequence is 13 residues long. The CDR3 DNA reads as TGTGCCAGCAGCTTAGATCCGCCGGGGCGTAAGTTCTTC. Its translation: CASSLDPPGRKFF.

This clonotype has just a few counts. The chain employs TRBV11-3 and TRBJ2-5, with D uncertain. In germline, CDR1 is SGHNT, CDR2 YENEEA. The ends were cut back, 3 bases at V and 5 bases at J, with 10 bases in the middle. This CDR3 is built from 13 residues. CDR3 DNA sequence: TGTGCCAGCAGCTTGAGACCTGGCGAGACCCAGTACTTC. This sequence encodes CASSLRPGETQYF.

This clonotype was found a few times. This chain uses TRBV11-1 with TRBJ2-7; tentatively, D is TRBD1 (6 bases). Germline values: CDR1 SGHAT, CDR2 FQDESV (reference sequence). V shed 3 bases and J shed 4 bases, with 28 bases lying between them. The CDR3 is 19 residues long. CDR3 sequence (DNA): TGTGCCAGCAGCTTCGTTCGGGGACATAGCGTTTCGTTCCTTTACGAGCAGTACTTC. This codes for CASSFVRGHSVSFLYEQYF. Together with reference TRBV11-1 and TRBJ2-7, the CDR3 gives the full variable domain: EAEVAQSPRYKITEKSQAVAFWCDPISGHATLYWYRQILGQGPELLVQFQDESVVDDSQLPKDRFSAERLKGVDSTLKIQPAELGDSAMYLCASSFVRGHSVSFLYEQYFGPGTRLTVT.

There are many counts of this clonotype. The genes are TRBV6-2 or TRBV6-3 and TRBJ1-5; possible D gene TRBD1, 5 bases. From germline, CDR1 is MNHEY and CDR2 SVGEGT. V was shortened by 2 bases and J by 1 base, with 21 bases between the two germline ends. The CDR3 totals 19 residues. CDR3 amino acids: CASSYRRVAGPSSNQPQHF. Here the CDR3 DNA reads TGTGCCAGCAGTTACCGACGCGTTGCGGGGCCGTCAAGCAATCAGCCCCAGCATTTT.

The DNA of the CDR3 is TGTGCCAGCAGTTCCCGGACCGATTATCAGCCCCAGCATTTT. Protein sequence: CASSSRTDYQPQHF. J is TRBJ1-5 and V is TRBV6-2 or TRBV6-3; D ambiguous. The germline V and J ends were trimmed by 4 bases and 5 bases, with 12 bases remaining between them. The CDR3 contains 14 residues. Germline V gives CDR1 MNHEY, CDR2 SVGEGT.